This T cell receptor (beta chain) was captured by sequencing in a study of cytomegalovirus exposure and HLA in healthy donors. Study-wide findings and caveats: The authors assumed roughly uniform sequencing depth across donors for presence/absence analyses.

Primers: 60 Vbeta forward and 13 Jbeta reverse. Libraries were prepared by immunoSEQ multiplex PCR; TCRdb keeps only in-frame clonotypes and omits some of them. The sample lists around 210,000 clones; around 77% were seen once. With regard to this clone: Its specificity is not known.

V gave up 4 bases and J gave up 2 bases, with 13 bases separating them. This CDR3 has 14 amino acids. The germline V gene has CDR1 SQVTM and CDR2 ANQGSEA. This receptor was obtained from a woman aged 25 to 39 in good health and CMV-seronegative. The V call is TRBV29-1, the J call TRBJ2-3; D is possibly TRBD2 (6 bases). Sequenced input: PBMCs. CDR3 in amino acids: CSVVQEGFTDTQYF. CDR3 coding DNA: TGCAGCGTTGTCCAGGAGGGTTTCACAGATACGCAGTATTTT.